The 14 T cell receptor beta chains below come from one sample, sequenced in a study of early T cells in non-severe SARS-CoV-2 infection. TCRdb passed the 5' RACE reads through MiXCR, listing each CDR3 protein once. The table has roughly 86,000 distinct CDR3 sequences, roughly 15% seen once. Sequencing was performed on whole blood. These TCRs come from an adult who was a healthcare worker with PCR-confirmed SARS-CoV-2 infection or an uninfected control (not recorded which).

This chain links TRBV12-3 or TRBV12-4 with TRBJ2-2; 7 bases line up with TRBD1. The length of the CDR3 is 15 residues. V shed 6 bases, J shed 7 bases, and the junction held 11 bases outside the gene matches. CDR3 residues: CASRRQGSNHGELFF. CDR3 nucleotide sequence: TGTGCCAGCAGGCGACAGGGCAGTAATCACGGGGAGCTGTTTTTT.

Many counts were recorded for this clonotype. V is TRBV7-3 and J is TRBJ1-6; 10 positions match TRBD1. The CDR3 contains 14 residues. V lost 4 bases, J lost 8 bases, and 2 bases stayed unmatched. In germline, CDR1 is SGHTA, CDR2 FQGTGA. The CDR3 here is CASSSGTGDSPLHF. Written as DNA, the CDR3 is TGTGCCAGCAGCTCGGGGACAGGGGATTCACCCCTCCACTTT.

This chain uses TRBV20-1 with TRBJ1-3; D call uncertain. Germline V lookup: CDR1 DFQATT, CDR2 SNEGSKA (reference sequence). This CDR3 has 14 amino acids. V was trimmed by 5 bases and J by 0 bases, leaving 11 bases between them. CDR3 region: CSAHPASSGNTIYF. CDR3 coding DNA: TGCAGTGCTCACCCGGCCTCCTCTGGAAACACCATATATTTT.

This clonotype showed up many times. The CDR3 DNA reads TGTGCCAGCAGTGACTCGAGGCCCGAGAGCTCCTACGAGCAGTACGTC. Translated, it gives CASSDSRPESSYEQYV. This rearrangement joins TRBV6-4 to TRBJ2-7, with D unresolved. The CDR3 extends over 16 amino acids. V gave up 0 bases and J gave up 0 bases, with 12 bases separating them. CDR1 is MRHNA, CDR2 SNTAGT, per germline.

The chain has TRBV12-3 or TRBV12-4 and TRBJ1-3, with no clear D. Trimming pared 3 bases from V and 0 bases from J, leaving 9 bases between. The CDR3 sequence is 15 residues long. This CDR3 is CASSFSSASGNTIYF. CDR3 sequence (DNA): TGTGCCAGCAGTTTCTCATCGGCCTCTGGAAACACCATATATTTT.

The chain joins TRBV6-1 to TRBJ2-7; D uncertain. The CDR3 spans 15 residues. Trimming took 6 bases from V and 2 from J, leaving 17 bases between them. Germline values: CDR1 MNHNS, CDR2 SASEGT. In DNA, the CDR3 is TGTGCCAGCAGCCCCGTAATCACCGTTGCCTACGAGCAGTACGTC. The encoded protein is CASSPVITVAYEQYV.

This clonotype was found a few times. This chain joins TRBV7-8 and TRBJ2-7; TRBD1 aligns across 9 bases. With V trimmed by 5 bases and J by 4 bases, 6 bases remained unmatched. The CDR3 is made up of 14 amino acids. The germline V gene encodes CDR1 SGHVS and CDR2 FQNEAQ. The CDR3 DNA sequence: TGTGCCAGCAGCACCCGGGACAGGGCTTACGAGCAGTACGTC. Amino acid sequence: CASSTRDRAYEQYV.

The CDR3 coding sequence is TGTGCCAGTAGTCCACAGGGGGACTATGGCTACACCTTC. Translation gives CASSPQGDYGYTF. The chain uses TRBV19 and TRBJ1-2; TRBD1 matches at 8 bases. This CDR3 is built from 13 residues. Trimming removed 5 bases from V and 3 bases from J; junction bases left unmatched: 2. The V gene's germline CDR1 is LNHDA and CDR2 SQIVND (reference sequence).

V gene TRBV6-1 combines with J gene TRBJ1-1; a possible D gene is TRBD1 (5 bases). CDR1 is MNHNS, CDR2 SASEGT, per germline. V lost 1 base and J lost 1, with 7 bases in between. This CDR3 has 14 residues. The CDR3 DNA follows: TGTGCCAGCAGTGAAGGACAGTGGAACACTGAAGCTTTCTTT. Its translation is CASSEGQWNTEAFF.

The table lists this clonotype with many counts. The V gene is TRBV5-5, the J gene TRBJ2-1; 10 bases are a match to TRBD2. This CDR3 region has 14 residues. The germline V gene encodes CDR1 SGHKS and CDR2 YYEKEE (reference sequence). Germline trimming cut 1 base from V and 5 bases from J; bases unmatched to any gene: 0. Here the CDR3 reads CASSLTSGDNEQFF. The CDR3 nucleotides read TGTGCCAGCAGCTTGACTAGCGGGGACAATGAGCAGTTCTTC. Looking up the rest from reference TRBV5-5 and TRBJ2-1 gives the full variable domain: DAGVTQSPTHLIKTRGQQVTLRCSPISGHKSVSWYQQVLGQGPQFIFQYYEKEERGRGNFPDRFSARQFPNYSSELNVNALLLGDSALYLCASSLTSGDNEQFFGPGTRLTVL.

CDR3: CASSEGDTGELFF. CDR3 nucleotide sequence: TGTGCCAGCAGCGAGGGGGACACCGGGGAGCTGTTTTTT. The chain joins TRBV9 to TRBJ2-2; tentatively, D is TRBD1 (6 bases). Germline CDR1 SGDLS, CDR2 YYNGEE. Trimming cost V 3 bases and J 3 bases, with 6 bases left between them. This CDR3 spans 13 amino acids.

J is TRBJ2-7 and V is TRBV6-1; 7 bases match TRBD1. CDR1 is MNHNS, CDR2 SASEGT, per germline. The CDR3 length is 16 residues. V dropped 2 bases and J dropped 3; count of bases not matched to a gene: 10. CDR3 region: CASSEPPDRAGYEQYV. In DNA form, the CDR3 reads TGTGCCAGCAGTGAACCCCCCGACAGGGCCGGCTACGAGCAGTACGTC.

The chain uses TRBV7-6 and TRBJ2-2; 12 bases fit TRBD2. Unmatched junction bases numbered 11, after V lost 5 bases and J lost 7 bases. Germline assignment: CDR1 SGHVS and CDR2 FNYEAQ. The CDR3 has 17 residues. The DNA for the CDR3 is TGTGCCAGCAGCCCAGGACCTAGCGGGGGGGCCGGCGGGGAGCTGTTTTTT. Its translation: CASSPGPSGGAGGELFF.

A few counts support this clonotype. J is TRBJ2-5 and V is TRBV19; 7 bases are a match to TRBD1. V lost 1 base to trimming and J lost 5 bases; unmatched junction nucleotides: 4. Germline CDR1 reads LNHDA; CDR2 reads SQIVND (reference sequence). This CDR3 region has 14 residues. CDR3 residues: CASSIGQGVETQYF. The CDR3 DNA reads as TGTGCCAGTAGTATAGGTCAGGGGGTGGAGACCCAGTACTTC.